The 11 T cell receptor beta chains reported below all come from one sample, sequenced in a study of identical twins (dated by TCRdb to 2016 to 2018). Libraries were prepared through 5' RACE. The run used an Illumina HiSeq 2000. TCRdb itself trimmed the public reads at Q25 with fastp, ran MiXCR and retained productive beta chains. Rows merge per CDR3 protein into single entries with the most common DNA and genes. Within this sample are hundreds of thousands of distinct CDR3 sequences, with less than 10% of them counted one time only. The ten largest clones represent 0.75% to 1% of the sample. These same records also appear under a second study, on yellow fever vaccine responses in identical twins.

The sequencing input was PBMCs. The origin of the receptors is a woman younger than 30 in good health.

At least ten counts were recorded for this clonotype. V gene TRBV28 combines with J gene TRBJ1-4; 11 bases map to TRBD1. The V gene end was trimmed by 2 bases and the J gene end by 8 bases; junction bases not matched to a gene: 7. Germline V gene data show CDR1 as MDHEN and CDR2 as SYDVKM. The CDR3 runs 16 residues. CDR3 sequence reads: CASSLPGDRGREKLFF. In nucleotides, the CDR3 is TGTGCCAGCAGTTTACCCGGGGACAGGGGGAGAGAAAAACTGTTTTTT.

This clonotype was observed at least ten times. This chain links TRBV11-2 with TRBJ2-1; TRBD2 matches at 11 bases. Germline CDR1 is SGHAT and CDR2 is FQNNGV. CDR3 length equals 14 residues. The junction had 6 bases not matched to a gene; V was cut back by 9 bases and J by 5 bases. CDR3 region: CASQIAGGNNEQFF. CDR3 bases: TGTGCCAGTCAAATAGCGGGAGGGAACAATGAGCAGTTCTTC.

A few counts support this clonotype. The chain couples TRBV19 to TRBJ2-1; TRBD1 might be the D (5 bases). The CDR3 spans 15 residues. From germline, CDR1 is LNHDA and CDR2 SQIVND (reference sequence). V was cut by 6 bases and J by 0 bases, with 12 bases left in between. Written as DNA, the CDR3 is TGTGCCAGTAGGGCAGGGCCTAGCTCCTACAATGAGCAGTTCTTC. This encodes CASRAGPSSYNEQFF.

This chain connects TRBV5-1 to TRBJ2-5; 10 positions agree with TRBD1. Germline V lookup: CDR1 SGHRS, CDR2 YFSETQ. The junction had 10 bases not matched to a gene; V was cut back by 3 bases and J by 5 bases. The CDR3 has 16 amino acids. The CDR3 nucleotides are TGCGCCAGCAGCTCTGCGCGGGACAGGGGTTGGGAGACCCAGTACTTC. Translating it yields CASSSARDRGWETQYF.

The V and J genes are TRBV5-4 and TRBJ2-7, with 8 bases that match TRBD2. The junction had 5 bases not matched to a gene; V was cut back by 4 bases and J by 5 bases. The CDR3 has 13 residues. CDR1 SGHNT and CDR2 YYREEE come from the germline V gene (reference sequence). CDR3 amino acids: CASSPGGPDEQYF. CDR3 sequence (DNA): TGTGCCAGCAGCCCGGGGGGGCCCGACGAGCAGTACTTC.

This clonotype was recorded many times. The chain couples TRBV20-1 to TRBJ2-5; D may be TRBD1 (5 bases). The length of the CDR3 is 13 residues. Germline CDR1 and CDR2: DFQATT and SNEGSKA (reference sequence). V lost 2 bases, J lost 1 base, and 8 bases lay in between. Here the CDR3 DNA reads TGCAGTGCTAGATGGGGCGGCCAAGAGACCCAGTACTTC. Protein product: CSARWGGQETQYF.

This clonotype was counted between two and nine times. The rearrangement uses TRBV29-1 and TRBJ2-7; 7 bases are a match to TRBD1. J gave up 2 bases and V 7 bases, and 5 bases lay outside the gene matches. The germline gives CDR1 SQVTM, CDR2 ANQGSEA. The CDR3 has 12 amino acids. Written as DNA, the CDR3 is TGCAGCGCCGGGACAGCAACCTACGAGCAGTACTTC. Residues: CSAGTATYEQYF.

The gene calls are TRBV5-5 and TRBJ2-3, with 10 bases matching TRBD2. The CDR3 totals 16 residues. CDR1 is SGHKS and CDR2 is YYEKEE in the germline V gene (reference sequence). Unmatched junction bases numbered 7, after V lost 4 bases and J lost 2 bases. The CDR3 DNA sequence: TGTGCCAGCAGCGCCAATAGCGGGGGGCTCACAGATACGCAGTATTTT. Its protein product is CASSANSGGLTDTQYF.

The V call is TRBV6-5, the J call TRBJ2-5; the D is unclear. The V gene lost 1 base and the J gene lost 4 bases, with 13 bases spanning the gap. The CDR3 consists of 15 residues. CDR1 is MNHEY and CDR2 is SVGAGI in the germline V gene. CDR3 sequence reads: CASSYFRTSAETQYF. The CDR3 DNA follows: TGTGCCAGCAGTTACTTCAGGACGTCCGCAGAGACCCAGTACTTC.

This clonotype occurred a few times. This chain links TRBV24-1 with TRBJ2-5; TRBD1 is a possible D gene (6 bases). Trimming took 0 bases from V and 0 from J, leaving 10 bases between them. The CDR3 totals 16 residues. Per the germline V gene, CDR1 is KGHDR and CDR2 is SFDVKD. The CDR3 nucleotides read TGTGCCACCAGTGATTTGGGCAGGGGAGACCAAGAGACCCAGTACTTC. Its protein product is CATSDLGRGDQETQYF.

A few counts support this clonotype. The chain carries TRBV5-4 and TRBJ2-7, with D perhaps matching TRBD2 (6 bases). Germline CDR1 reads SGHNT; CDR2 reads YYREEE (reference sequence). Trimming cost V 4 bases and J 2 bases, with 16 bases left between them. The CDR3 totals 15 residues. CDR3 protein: CASSPRDLDAYEQYF. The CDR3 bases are TGTGCCAGCAGCCCGCGGGACCTGGATGCCTACGAGCAGTACTTC. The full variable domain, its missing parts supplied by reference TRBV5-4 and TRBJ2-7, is ETGVTQSPTHLIKTRGQQVTLRCSSQSGHNTVSWYQQALGQGPQFIFQYYREEENGRGNFPPRFSGLQFPNYSSELNVNALELDDSALYLCASSPRDLDAYEQYFGPGTRLTVT.